This T cell receptor (beta chain) stems from a study of blood T cell repertoires in COVID-19. Study-level background: Samples came from the United States, Italy and Spain, spanning acute and convalescent COVID-19. From T cells, B-cell-depleted T cells, or PBMCs came the material, which was cDNA or gDNA.

The CDR3 is 13 amino acids. The germline V gene encodes CDR1 GTSNPN and CDR2 SVGIG (reference sequence). Trimming removed 7 bases from V and 5 bases from J; junction bases left unmatched: 9. How the authors handled the data: Reference gene primer amplification gave estimated nucleated cell counts. Assay: immunoSEQ multiplex PCR; the TCRdb copy retains only in-frame clones and omits some. The V and J calls and clone size come from that table; D and trimming were worked out from the DNA. This table holds over 100,000 clones, approximately 74% found once. Sample: peripheral blood. The V call is TRBV30, the J call TRBJ2-7; 9 bases agree with TRBD1. The TCR originated in a woman in her 70s with acute or convalescent COVID-19. The CDR3 spells CALGTGMINEQYF. Here the CDR3 DNA reads TGTGCCTTAGGGACAGGGATGATCAACGAGCAGTACTTC. Supplemented by reference TRBV30 and TRBJ2-7, the full variable domain reads SQTIHQWPATLVQPVGSPLSLECTVEGTSNPNLYWYRQAAGRGLQLLFYSVGIGQISSEVPQNLSASRPQDRQFILSSKKLLLSDSGFYLCALGTGMINEQYFGPGTRLTVT.